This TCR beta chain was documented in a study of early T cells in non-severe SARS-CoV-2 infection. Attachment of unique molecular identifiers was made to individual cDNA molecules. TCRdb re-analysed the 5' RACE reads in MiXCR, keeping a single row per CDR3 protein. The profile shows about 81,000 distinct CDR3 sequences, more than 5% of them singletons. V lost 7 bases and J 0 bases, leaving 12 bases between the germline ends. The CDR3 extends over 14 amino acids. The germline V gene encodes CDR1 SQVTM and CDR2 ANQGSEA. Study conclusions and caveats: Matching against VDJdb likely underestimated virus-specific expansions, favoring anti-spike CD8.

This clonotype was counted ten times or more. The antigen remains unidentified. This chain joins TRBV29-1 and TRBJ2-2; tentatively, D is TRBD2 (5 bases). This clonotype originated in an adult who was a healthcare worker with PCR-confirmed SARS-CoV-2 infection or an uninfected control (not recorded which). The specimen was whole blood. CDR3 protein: CSAQSGANTGELFF. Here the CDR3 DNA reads TGCAGCGCCCAATCCGGGGCGAACACCGGGGAGCTGTTTTTT.